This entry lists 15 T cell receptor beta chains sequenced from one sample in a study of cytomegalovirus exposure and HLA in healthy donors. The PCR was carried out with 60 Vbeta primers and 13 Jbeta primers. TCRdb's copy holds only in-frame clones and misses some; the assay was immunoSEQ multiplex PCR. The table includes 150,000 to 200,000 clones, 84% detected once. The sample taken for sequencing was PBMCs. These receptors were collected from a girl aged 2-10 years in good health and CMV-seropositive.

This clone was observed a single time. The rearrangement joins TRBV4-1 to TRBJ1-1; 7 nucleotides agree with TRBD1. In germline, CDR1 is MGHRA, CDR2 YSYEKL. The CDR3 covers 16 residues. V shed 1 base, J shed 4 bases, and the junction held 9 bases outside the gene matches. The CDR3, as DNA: TGCGCCAGCAGCCAAGGACAGGGTGTAAGAGCCACTGAAGCTTTCTTT. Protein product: CASSQGQGVRATEAFF.

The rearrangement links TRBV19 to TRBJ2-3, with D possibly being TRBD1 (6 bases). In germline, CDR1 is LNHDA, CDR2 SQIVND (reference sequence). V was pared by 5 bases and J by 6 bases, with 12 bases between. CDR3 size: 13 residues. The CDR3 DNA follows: TGTGCCAGTAGTGACAGGCCTTGGGATACGCAGTATTTT. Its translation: CASSDRPWDTQYF.

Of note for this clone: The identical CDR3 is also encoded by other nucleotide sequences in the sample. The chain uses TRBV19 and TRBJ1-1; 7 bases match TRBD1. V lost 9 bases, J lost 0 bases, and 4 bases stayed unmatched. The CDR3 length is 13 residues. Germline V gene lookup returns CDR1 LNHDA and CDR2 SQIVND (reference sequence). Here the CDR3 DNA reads TGTGCCAGCCGGGACAGCCTGAACACTGAAGCTTTCTTT. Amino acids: CASRDSLNTEAFF.

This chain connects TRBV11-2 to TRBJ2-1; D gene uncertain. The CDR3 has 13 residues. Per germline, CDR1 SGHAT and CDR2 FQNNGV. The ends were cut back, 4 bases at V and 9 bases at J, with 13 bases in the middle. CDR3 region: CASSSVRRGEQFF. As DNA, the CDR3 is TGTGCCAGCAGCTCCGTGCGCCGCGGTGAGCAGTTCTTC.

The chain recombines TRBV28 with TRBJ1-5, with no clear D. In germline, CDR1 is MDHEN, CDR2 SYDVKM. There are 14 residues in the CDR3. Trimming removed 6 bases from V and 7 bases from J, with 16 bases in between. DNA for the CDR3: TGTGCCAGCAGCCAGAGGGAGGGCGGCCAGCCCCAGCATTTT. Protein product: CASSQREGGQPQHF.

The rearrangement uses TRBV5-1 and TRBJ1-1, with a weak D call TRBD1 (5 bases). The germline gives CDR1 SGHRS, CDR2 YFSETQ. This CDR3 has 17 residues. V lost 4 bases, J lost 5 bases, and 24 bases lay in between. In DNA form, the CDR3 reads TGCGCCAGCAGCGTGGCAGGGTTTATCGATAGGGGAACTGAAGCTTTCTTT. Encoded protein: CASSVAGFIDRGTEAFF.

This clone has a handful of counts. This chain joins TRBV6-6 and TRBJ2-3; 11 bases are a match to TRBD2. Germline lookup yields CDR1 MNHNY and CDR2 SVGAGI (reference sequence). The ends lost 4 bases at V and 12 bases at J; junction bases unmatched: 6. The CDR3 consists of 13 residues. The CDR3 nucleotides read TGTGCCAGCAGTTCACTAGCGGGGGCCGCACAGTATTTT. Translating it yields CASSSLAGAAQYF.

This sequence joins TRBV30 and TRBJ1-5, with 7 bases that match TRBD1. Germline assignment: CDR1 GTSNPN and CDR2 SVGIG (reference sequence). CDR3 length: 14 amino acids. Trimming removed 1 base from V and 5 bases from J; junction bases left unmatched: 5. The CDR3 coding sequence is TGTGCCTGGAGTGAAGAGACAGGGTATCAGCCCCAGCATTTT. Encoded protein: CAWSEETGYQPQHF. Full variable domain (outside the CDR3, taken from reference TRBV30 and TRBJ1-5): SQTIHQWPATLVQPVGSPLSLECTVEGTSNPNLYWYRQAAGRGLQLLFYSVGIGQISSEVPQNLSASRPQDRQFILSSKKLLLSDSGFYLCAWSEETGYQPQHFGDGTRLSIL.

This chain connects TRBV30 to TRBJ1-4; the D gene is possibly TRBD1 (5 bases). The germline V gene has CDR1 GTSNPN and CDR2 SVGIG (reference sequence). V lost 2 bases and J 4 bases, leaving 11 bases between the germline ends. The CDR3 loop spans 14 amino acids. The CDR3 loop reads CAWSPGFLNEKLFF. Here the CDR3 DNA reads TGTGCCTGGAGTCCAGGGTTTCTTAATGAAAAACTGTTTTTT. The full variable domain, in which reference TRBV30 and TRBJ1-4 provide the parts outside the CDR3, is SQTIHQWPATLVQPVGSPLSLECTVEGTSNPNLYWYRQAAGRGLQLLFYSVGIGQISSEVPQNLSASRPQDRQFILSSKKLLLSDSGFYLCAWSPGFLNEKLFFGSGTQLSVL.

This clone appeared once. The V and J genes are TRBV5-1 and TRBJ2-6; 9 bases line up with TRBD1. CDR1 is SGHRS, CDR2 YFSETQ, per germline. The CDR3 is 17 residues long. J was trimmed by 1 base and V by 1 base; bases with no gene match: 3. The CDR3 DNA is TGCGCCAGCAGCTTGCTTGGGACAGGGTCTGGGGCCAACGTCCTGACTTTC. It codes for CASSLLGTGSGANVLTF.

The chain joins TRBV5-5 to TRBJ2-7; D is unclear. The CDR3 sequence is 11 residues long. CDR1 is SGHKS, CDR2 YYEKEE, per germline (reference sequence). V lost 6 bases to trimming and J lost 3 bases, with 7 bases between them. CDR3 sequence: CASTSGYEQYF. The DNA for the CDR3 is TGTGCCAGCACCTCAGGCTACGAGCAGTACTTC.

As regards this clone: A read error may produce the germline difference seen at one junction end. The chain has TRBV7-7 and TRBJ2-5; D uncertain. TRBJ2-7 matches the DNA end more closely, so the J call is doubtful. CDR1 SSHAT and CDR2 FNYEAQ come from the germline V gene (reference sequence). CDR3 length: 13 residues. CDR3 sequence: CASSPRGPYEQYF. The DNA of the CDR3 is TGTGCTAGCAGCCCTCGAGGCCCTTACGAGCAGTACTTC.

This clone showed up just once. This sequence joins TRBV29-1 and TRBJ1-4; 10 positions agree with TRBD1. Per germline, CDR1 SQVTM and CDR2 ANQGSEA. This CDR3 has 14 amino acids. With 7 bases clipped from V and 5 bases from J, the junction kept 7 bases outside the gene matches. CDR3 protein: CSAWMDRGNEKLFF. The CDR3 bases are TGCAGCGCCTGGATGGACAGGGGGAATGAAAAACTGTTTTTT. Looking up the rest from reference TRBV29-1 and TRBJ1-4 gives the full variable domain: SAVISQKPSRDICQRGTSLTIQCQVDSQVTMMFWYRQQPGQSLTLIATANQGSEATYESGFVIDKFPISRPNLTFSTLTVSNMSPEDSSIYLCSAWMDRGNEKLFFGSGTQLSVL.

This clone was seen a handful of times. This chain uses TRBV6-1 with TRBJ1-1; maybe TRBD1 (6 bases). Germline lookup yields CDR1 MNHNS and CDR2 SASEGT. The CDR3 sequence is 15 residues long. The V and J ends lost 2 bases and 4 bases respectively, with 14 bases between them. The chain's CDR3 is CASSEWGGGSTEAFF. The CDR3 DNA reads TGTGCCAGCAGTGAATGGGGAGGGGGTAGCACTGAAGCTTTCTTT.

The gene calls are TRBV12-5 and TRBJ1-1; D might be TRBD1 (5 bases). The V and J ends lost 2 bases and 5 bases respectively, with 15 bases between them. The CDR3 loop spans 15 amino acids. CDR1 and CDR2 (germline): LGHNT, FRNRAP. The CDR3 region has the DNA TGTGCTAGTGGTTTGAAGTCCGGGGGTAGAACTGAAGCTTTCTTT. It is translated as CASGLKSGGRTEAFF.